The T cell receptor beta chain described here comes from a study of chemoradiotherapy in HPV16-positive cancers (dated by TCRdb to the early 2020s). With regard to the full study: Functional T-cell assays on cells from two HPV16-positive patients defined candidate HPV-specific T-cell clones and common TCR motifs. The study asked whether T-cell immunity to the HPV oncoproteins E6 and E7 changes during chemoradiotherapy and whether this immunity affects survival. The candidate HPV-specific TCRs and motifs were subsequently tracked in TCR repertoires obtained from roughly 90 patients with HPV-related cancers. The study at large found these results: The functional definition of HPV-specific T cells was derived from only two HPV16-positive patients, and the survival association was reported for HPV16-positive patients. Expansion of candidate HPV-specific clones and E7-related TCR motifs was observed in the tumor microenvironment during treatment, whereas no such expansion was observed for non-HPV-specific T cells. In HPV16-positive patients, expansion of HPV-responsive T cells during chemoradiotherapy was associated with improved recurrence-free survival.

Preparation of the library involved the immunoSEQ multiplex PCR assay. In its TCRdb copy, this immuneACCESS table keeps in-frame sequences only and misses some clones. Where compared with another copy, unresolved V genes explain less than half of these, and the others have no known cause. The sample table contains roughly 10,000 clones; only one count was recorded for less than 80% of them. The ten largest account for 36% of the sample. Details on this clone: The specificity of this receptor is unknown. No quality values exist for individual bases; no much larger clone is one base distant.

Because repertoires were sampled repeatedly during chemoradiotherapy, clonal expansion in the tumor microenvironment could be followed. The origin of this receptor is a human donor with HPV-associated anogenital cancer. The material was obtained from a patient who underwent chemoradiotherapy.

The sequenced DNA: TGTGCCAGCAGCTTAGCCGGCGGGGCGGCCTACGAGCAGTACTTC. This codes for CASSLAGGAAYEQYF. This chain joins TRBV7-3 to TRBJ2-7, with a tentative D gene TRBD2 over 6 matching bases. V is clipped by 2 bases and J by 2 bases, and the sequence between their germline boundaries is 13 bases long. Reading the germline V gene gives CDR1 SGHTA and CDR2 FQGTGA. Including cysteine and phenylalanine, the CDR3 has 15 amino acids. The CDR3 DNA has 45 bases and is translated from base 1.